One sample yielded the 16 T cell receptor beta chains listed below, sequenced in a study of T cell responses to AZD1222 COVID-19 vaccine (dated by TCRdb to about 2021). Per the publication, the time point label means: about 28 days (+/-7) after the second vaccine dose. Libraries were constructed by the immunoSEQ multiplex PCR assay. This is the immuneACCESS table as TCRdb keeps it, with only in-frame sequences that have V and J called. A part of the clones is gone; compared with another copy, unresolved V genes explain less than half, and the rest is unexplained. This sample has 150,000 to 250,000 clones in its table, and approximately 93% of those were observed once. The leading ten clones occupy less than 1.2% of the sample. The input for sequencing was peripheral blood, taken 28 days after the second AZD1222 dose. These receptors were collected from an adult who received the AZD1222 COVID-19 vaccine.

The chain joins TRBV6-1 to TRBJ2-1, with 7 bases that match TRBD1. This CDR3 is built from 13 residues. V gave up 6 bases and J gave up 5 bases; unmatched junction bases: 4. Per germline, CDR1 MNHNS and CDR2 SASEGT. CDR3 DNA: TGTGCCAGCAGGCGACAGGGAAACAATGAGCAGTTCTTC. Its protein is CASRRQGNNEQFF.

The V call is TRBV4-2, the J call TRBJ1-2; no clear D. The CDR3 spans 15 residues. Trimming took off 0 bases at V and 4 bases at J, with 12 bases between the two ends. Germline V gives CDR1 LGHNA, CDR2 YNFKEQ. CDR3 DNA sequence: TGTGCCAGCAGCCAAGATCGAGCTTCTGCCTATGGCTACACCTTC. Its protein is CASSQDRASAYGYTF.

The chain recombines TRBV7-8 with TRBJ1-1; 8 bases are shared with TRBD1. CDR1 and CDR2 (germline): SGHVS, FQNEAQ. After removal of 4 bases from V and 4 bases from J, the junction contained 8 bases not matched to a gene. The CDR3 contains 15 residues. CDR3 sequence: CASSSSDRGGTEAFF. The CDR3 region has the DNA TGTGCCAGCAGCTCCTCCGACAGGGGCGGCACTGAAGCTTTCTTT.

The gene calls are TRBV3-1 (or the pseudogene TRBV3-2) and TRBJ1-1; a possible D gene is TRBD1 (5 bases). This CDR3 is built from 14 residues. The V gene's germline CDR1 is LGHDT and CDR2 YNNKEL (reference sequence). V lost 7 bases to trimming and J lost 4 bases, with 16 bases between them. The CDR3 protein is CASTKSGGVTEAFF. The CDR3 DNA reads as TGTGCCAGCACCAAAAGTGGGGGGGTCACTGAAGCTTTCTTT.

This chain links TRBV11-3 with TRBJ2-1; D is possibly TRBD1 (6 bases). CDR3 length equals 13 residues. V lost 4 bases, J lost 10 bases, and 14 bases lay in between. The germline gives CDR1 SGHNT, CDR2 YENEEA. The CDR3 loop is CASSSAGTLEQFF. The CDR3 coding sequence is TGTGCCAGCAGCTCCGCCGGGACACTGGAGCAGTTCTTC.

This clone has only a few counts. V gene TRBV6-5 combines with J gene TRBJ1-1; maybe TRBD1 (6 bases). The V gene lost 6 bases and the J gene lost 0 bases, with 14 bases spanning the gap. The germline V gene encodes CDR1 MNHEY and CDR2 SVGAGI. The CDR3 is 15 amino acids. The CDR3 loop reads CASSRQQGLNTEAFF. The CDR3 region has the DNA TGTGCCAGCAGCCGACAACAGGGACTGAACACTGAAGCTTTCTTT.

The rearrangement joins TRBV19 to TRBJ2-2; D remains ambiguous. Trimming pared 6 bases from V and 3 bases from J, leaving 5 bases between. Looked up from germline, CDR1 is LNHDA and CDR2 is SQIVND (reference sequence). CDR3 size: 12 residues. The CDR3 reads CASSGDTGELFF. The DNA for the CDR3 is TGTGCCAGTAGCGGTGACACCGGGGAGCTGTTTTTT.

The chain is built from TRBV9 and TRBJ2-1, with D possibly matching TRBD2 (6 bases). Germline V lookup: CDR1 SGDLS, CDR2 YYNGEE. This CDR3 region has 15 residues. The V end lost 0 bases, the J end lost 4 bases, and 11 bases lay between the germline ends. The CDR3 sequence: CASSVGLGGYNEQFF. The CDR3, as DNA: TGTGCCAGCAGCGTAGGTTTGGGGGGTTACAATGAGCAGTTCTTC.

In regard to this clone: Other nucleotide sequences in the sample specify the same CDR3. The chain joins TRBV6-1 to TRBJ2-3; perhaps TRBD2 as D (6 bases). V was trimmed by 3 bases and J by 3 bases, leaving 13 bases between them. The V gene's germline CDR1 is MNHNS and CDR2 SASEGT. This CDR3 contains 15 residues. CDR3 bases: TGTGCCAGCAGTGAGGTGGGGGGAACAACAGATACGCAGTATTTT. It codes for CASSEVGGTTDTQYF.

The chain combines TRBV28 with TRBJ1-2; 7 bases map to TRBD1. Germline V CDR1 and CDR2: MDHEN, SYDVKM. V lost 6 bases and J lost 2; bases outside the gene matches: 6. The CDR3 spans 14 residues. DNA for the CDR3: TGTGCCAGCAGCTTTTCGACAGGGAACTATGGCTACACCTTC. Its translation: CASSFSTGNYGYTF.

DNA of the CDR3: TGTGCCAGCAGCCCCGGGACTTCAATTCAAGAGACCCAGTACTTC. Amino acid sequence: CASSPGTSIQETQYF. The chain is built from TRBV7-6 and TRBJ2-5, with a weak D call TRBD2 (6 bases). This CDR3 spans 15 amino acids. V lost 5 bases, J lost 2 bases, and 15 bases lay in between. Looked up from germline, CDR1 is SGHVS and CDR2 is FNYEAQ.

The chain has TRBV3-1 (or the pseudogene TRBV3-2) and TRBJ1-2; unclear D gene. The V gene's germline CDR1 is LGHDT and CDR2 YNNKEL (reference sequence). This CDR3 region has 14 residues. The germline V and J ends were trimmed by 3 bases and 3 bases, with 11 bases remaining between them. CDR3 sequence: CASSQGSDYYGYTF. The CDR3 region has the DNA TGTGCCAGCAGCCAGGGTTCGGATTACTATGGCTACACCTTC.

The rearrangement joins TRBV6-5 to TRBJ2-7; no firm D call. This CDR3 is 15 amino acids long. V lost 4 bases and J lost 3, with 16 bases in between. The germline V gene has CDR1 MNHEY and CDR2 SVGAGI. The CDR3 spells CASSSPGSSDYEQYF. The CDR3 nucleotides are TGTGCCAGCAGTTCCCCTGGCAGCTCAGACTACGAGCAGTACTTC.

The rearrangement uses TRBV23-1 and TRBJ2-6; tentative D call: TRBD2 (6 bases). TRBV23-1 is designated an ORF whose function remains uncertain. V lost 8 bases to trimming and J lost 0 bases, with 26 bases between them. CDR3 length: 20 residues. The CDR3 DNA is TGCGCCAGCCTACCCTCCCGGCAGGGACTTCTTCTCTCTGGGGCCAACGTCCTGACTTTC. This gives the protein CASLPSRQGLLLSGANVLTF.

The chain has TRBV29-1 and TRBJ2-7, with a tentative D call TRBD1 (5 bases). V dropped 6 bases and J dropped 3 bases, with 15 bases sitting between them. Germline CDR1 and CDR2: SQVTM and ANQGSEA. The CDR3 has 13 amino acids. The CDR3 is CSVVTGYGYEQYF. The CDR3 nucleotides are TGCAGCGTGGTCACAGGATACGGCTACGAGCAGTACTTC.

V gene TRBV6-4 combines with J gene TRBJ2-1; the D gene could be TRBD1 or TRBD2 (5 bases each). Germline assignment: CDR1 MRHNA and CDR2 SNTAGT. The V gene lost 6 bases and the J gene lost 4 bases, with 19 bases spanning the gap. This CDR3 contains 16 residues. CDR3 DNA: TGTGCCAGCAGGGACAAAGGCTTCCGGGGATACAATGAGCAGTTCTTC. Its translation is CASRDKGFRGYNEQFF.